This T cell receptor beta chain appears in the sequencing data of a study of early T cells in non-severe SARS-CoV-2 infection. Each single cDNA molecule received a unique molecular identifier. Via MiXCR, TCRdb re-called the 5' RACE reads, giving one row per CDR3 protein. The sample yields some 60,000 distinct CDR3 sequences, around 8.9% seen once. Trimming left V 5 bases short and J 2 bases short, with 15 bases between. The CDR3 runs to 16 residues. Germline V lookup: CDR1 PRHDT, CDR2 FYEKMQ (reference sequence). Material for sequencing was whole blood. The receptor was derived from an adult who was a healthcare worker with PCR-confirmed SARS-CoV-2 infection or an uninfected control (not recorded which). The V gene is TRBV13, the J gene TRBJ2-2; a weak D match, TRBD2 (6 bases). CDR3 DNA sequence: TGTGCCAGCAGCAGGTGGGAGGCAGTTAACACCGGGGAGCTGTTTTTT. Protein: CASSRWEAVNTGELFF.